This TCR beta chain appears in the sequencing data of a study of regulatory T cells in long-lasting Graves disease. The CDR3 covers 19 residues. With V trimmed by 0 bases and J by 4 bases, 15 bases remained unmatched. Germline V gives CDR1 SGHVS, CDR2 FQNEAQ. Arm-PCR of CDR3 regions and iRepertoire HTBI primers were the basis on which TCR beta libraries were built. TCRdb independently ran MiXCR on the multiplex PCR reads; one entry per CDR3 protein. Of some 200,000 distinct CDR3 sequences in the sample, approximately 18% are singletons; the top ten hold around 11%. Time point specified: newly diagnosed GD, antithyroid drugs for less than 3 months. The TCR library used RNA extracted from PBMCs. This clonotype was counted ten times or more. These data were also filed under a second study, of T cells in Graves' hyperthyroidism and ophthalmopathy.

This clonotype was sampled from a woman under 40 with Graves disease. The V and J genes are TRBV7-8 and TRBJ1-1, with 9 bases fitting TRBD1. The source was peripheral blood mononuclear cells (PBMCs), collected at new diagnosis, from a patient treated with antithyroid drugs. The CDR3 sequence: CASSLATGYRGQQTTEAFF. CDR3 nucleotides: TGTGCCAGCAGCTTAGCAACGGGTTACAGGGGGCAGCAGACCACTGAAGCTTTCTTT.